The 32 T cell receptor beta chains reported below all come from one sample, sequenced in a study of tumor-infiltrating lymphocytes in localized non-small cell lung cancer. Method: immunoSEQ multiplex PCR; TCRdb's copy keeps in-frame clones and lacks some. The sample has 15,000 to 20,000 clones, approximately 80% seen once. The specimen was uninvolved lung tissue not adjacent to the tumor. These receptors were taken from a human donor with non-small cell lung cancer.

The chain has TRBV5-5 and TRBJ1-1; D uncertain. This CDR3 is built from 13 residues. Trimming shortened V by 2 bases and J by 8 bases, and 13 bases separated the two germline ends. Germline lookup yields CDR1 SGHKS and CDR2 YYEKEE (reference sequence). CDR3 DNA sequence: TGTGCCAGCAGCTTTCGCTCACCCGGGGAAGCTTTCTTT. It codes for CASSFRSPGEAFF. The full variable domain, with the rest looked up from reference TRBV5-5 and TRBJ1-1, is DAGVTQSPTHLIKTRGQQVTLRCSPISGHKSVSWYQQVLGQGPQFIFQYYEKEERGRGNFPDRFSARQFPNYSSELNVNALLLGDSALYLCASSFRSPGEAFFGQGTRLTVV.

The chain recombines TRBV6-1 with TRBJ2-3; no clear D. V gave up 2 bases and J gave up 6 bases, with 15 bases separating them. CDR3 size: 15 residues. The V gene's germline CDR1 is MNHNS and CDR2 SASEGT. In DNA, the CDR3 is TGTGCCAGCAGTGAACGGAACAGATATTTCGATACGCAGTATTTT. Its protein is CASSERNRYFDTQYF.

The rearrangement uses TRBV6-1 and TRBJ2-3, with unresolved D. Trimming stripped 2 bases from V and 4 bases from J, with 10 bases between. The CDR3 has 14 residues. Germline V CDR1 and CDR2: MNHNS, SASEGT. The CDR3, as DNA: TGTGCCAGCAGTGAATTCACATGGCCAGATACGCAGTATTTT. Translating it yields CASSEFTWPDTQYF.

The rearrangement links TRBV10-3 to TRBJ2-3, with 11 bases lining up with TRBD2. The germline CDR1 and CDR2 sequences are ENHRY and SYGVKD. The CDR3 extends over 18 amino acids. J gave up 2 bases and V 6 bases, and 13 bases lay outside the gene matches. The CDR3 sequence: CAISRQFLTSGTTDTQYF. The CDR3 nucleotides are TGTGCCATCAGCCGCCAATTCTTGACTAGCGGGACCACAGATACGCAGTATTTT.

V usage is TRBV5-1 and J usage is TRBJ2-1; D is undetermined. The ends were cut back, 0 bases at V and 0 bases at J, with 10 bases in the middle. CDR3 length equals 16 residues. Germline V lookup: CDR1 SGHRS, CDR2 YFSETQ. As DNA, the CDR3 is TGCGCCAGCAGCTTGGCCCTGACGAGCTCCTACAATGAGCAGTTCTTC. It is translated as CASSLALTSSYNEQFF.

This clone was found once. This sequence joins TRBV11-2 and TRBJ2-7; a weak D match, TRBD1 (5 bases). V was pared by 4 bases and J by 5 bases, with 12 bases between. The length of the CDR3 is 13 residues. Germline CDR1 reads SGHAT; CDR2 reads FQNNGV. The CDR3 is CASSYDRSDEQYF. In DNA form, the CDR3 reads TGTGCCAGCAGCTATGACAGATCAGACGAGCAGTACTTC. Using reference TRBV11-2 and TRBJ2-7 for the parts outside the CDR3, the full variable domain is EAGVAQSPRYKIIEKRQSVAFWCNPISGHATLYWYQQILGQGPKLLIQFQNNGVVDDSQLPKDRFSAERLKGVDSTLKIQPAKLEDSAVYLCASSYDRSDEQYFGPGTRLTVT.

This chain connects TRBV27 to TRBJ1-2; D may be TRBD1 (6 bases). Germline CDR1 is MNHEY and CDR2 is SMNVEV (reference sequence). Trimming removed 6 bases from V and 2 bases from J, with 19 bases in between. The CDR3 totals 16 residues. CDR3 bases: TGTGCCAGCAGCCGGCGGGTGGGGGGGCCGAACTATGGCTACACCTTC. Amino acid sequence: CASSRRVGGPNYGYTF.

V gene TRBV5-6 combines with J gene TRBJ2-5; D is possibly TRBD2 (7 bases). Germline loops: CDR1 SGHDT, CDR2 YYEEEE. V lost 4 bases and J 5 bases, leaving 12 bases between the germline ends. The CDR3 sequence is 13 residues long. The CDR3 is CASSTRGGETQYF. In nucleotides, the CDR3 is TGTGCCAGCAGCACCAGGGGAGGGGAGACCCAGTACTTC. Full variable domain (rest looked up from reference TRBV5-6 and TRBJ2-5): DAGVTQSPTHLIKTRGQQVTLRCSPKSGHDTVSWYQQALGQGPQFIFQYYEEEERQRGNFPDRFSGHQFPNYSSELNVNALLLGDSALYLCASSTRGGETQYFGPGTRLLVL.

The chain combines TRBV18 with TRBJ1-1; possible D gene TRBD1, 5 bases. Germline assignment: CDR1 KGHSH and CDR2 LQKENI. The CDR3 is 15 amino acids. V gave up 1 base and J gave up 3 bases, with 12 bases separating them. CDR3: CASSPLGGGDTEAFF. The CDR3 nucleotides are TGTGCCAGCTCACCACTGGGTGGAGGGGACACTGAAGCTTTCTTT.

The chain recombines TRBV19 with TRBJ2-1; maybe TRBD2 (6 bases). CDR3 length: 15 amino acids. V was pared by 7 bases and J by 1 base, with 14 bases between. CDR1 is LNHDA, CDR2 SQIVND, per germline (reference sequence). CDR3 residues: CASKEEGLSYNEQFF. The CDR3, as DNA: TGTGCCAGTAAGGAGGAGGGCCTATCCTACAATGAGCAGTTCTTC.

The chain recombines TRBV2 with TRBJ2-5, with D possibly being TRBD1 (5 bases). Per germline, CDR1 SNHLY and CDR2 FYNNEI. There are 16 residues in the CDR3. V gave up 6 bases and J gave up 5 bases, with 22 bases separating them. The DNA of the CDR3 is TGTGCCAGCAGAGGAACGACAGCCACCGACGGGGAGACCCAGTACTTC. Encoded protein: CASRGTTATDGETQYF.

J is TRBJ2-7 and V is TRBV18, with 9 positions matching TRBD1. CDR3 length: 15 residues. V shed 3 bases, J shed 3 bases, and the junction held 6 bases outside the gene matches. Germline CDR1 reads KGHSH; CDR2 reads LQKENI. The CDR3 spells CASSPTQGAYYEQYF. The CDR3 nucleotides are TGTGCCAGCTCACCCACACAGGGGGCGTACTACGAGCAGTACTTC.

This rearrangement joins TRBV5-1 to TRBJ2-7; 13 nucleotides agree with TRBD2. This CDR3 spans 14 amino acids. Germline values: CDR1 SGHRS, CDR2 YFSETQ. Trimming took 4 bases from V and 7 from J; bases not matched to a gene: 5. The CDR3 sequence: CASSPTSGRYEQYF. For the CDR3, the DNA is TGCGCCAGCAGCCCGACTAGCGGGAGGTATGAGCAGTACTTC.

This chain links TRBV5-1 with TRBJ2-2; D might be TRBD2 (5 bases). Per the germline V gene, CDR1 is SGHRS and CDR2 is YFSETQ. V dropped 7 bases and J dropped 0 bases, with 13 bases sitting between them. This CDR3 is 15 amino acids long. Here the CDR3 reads CASERSGANTGELFF. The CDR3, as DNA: TGCGCCAGCGAGAGGAGCGGTGCGAACACCGGGGAGCTGTTTTTT.

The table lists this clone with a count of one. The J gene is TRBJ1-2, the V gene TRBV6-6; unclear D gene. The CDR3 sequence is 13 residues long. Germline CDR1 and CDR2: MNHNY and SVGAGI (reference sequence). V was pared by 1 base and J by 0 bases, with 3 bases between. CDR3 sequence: CASSYLANYGYTF. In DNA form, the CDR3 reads TGTGCCAGCAGTTACTTGGCTAACTATGGCTACACCTTC.

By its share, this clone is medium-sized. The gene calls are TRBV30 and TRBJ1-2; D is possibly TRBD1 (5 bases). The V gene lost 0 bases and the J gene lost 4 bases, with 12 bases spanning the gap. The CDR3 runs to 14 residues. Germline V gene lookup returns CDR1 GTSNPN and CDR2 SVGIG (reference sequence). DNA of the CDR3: TGTGCCTGGAGTGTAGGAGAAGGGGTCTATGGCTACACCTTC. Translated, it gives CAWSVGEGVYGYTF.

Written as DNA, the CDR3 is TGTGCCAGCAGCTCCCAATCCGGGGAGCTGTTTTTT. Translation: CASSSQSGELFF. The rearrangement joins TRBV7-3 to TRBJ2-2, with unresolved D. The germline V and J ends were trimmed by 4 bases and 6 bases, with 6 bases remaining between them. Per the germline V gene, CDR1 is SGHTA and CDR2 is FQGTGA. This CDR3 region has 12 residues.

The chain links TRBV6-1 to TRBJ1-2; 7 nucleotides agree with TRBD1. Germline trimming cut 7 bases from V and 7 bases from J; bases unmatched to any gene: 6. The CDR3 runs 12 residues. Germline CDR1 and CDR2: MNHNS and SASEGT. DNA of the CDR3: TGTGCCAGCACCCTCAGGGGGGTTGGCTACACCTTC. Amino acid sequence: CASTLRGVGYTF.

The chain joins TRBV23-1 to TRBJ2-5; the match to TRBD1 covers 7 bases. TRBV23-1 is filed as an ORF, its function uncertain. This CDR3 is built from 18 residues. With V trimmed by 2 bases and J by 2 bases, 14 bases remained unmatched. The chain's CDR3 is CASSQDLDRAEFQETQYF. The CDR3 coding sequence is TGCGCCAGCAGTCAAGACCTCGACAGGGCCGAATTTCAAGAGACCCAGTACTTC.

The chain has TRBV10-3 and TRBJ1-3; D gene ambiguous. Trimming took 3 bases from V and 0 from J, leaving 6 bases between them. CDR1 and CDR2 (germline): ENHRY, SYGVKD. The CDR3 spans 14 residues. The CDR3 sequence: CAISDPDSGNTIYF. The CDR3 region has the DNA TGTGCCATCAGTGACCCGGACTCTGGAAACACCATATATTTT.

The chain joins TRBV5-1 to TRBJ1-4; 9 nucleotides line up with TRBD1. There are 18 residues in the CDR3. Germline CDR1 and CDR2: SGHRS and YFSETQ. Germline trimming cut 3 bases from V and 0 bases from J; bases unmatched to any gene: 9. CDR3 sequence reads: CASSSKRDRAATNEKLFF. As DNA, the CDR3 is TGCGCCAGCAGCTCTAAGCGGGACAGGGCCGCAACTAATGAAAAACTGTTTTTT.

The CDR3 sequence is CASSVAGLAGGSSTDTQYF. CDR3 bases: TGTGCCAGCAGCGTAGCCGGTCTAGCGGGAGGCTCTAGCACAGATACGCAGTATTTT. The rearrangement uses TRBV9 and TRBJ2-3, with TRBD2 matching over 11 bases. The ends lost 0 bases at V and 0 bases at J; junction bases unmatched: 9. From germline, CDR1 is SGDLS and CDR2 YYNGEE. The CDR3 runs to 19 residues.

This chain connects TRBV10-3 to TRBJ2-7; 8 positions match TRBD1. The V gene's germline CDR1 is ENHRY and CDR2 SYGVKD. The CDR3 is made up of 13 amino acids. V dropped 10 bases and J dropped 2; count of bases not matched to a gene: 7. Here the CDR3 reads CATRGQGTYEQYF. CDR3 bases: TGTGCCACCCGAGGACAGGGAACCTACGAGCAGTACTTC.

The DNA of the CDR3 is TGTGCCAGCGACCAGGGGGGGCAGGGATACGAGCAGTACTTC. Protein: CASDQGGQGYEQYF. The V and J genes are TRBV2 and TRBJ2-7; perhaps D is TRBD1 or TRBD2 (7 bases each). This CDR3 is built from 14 residues. Germline CDR1 SNHLY, CDR2 FYNNEI. The V and J ends lost 8 bases and 4 bases respectively, with 18 bases between them.

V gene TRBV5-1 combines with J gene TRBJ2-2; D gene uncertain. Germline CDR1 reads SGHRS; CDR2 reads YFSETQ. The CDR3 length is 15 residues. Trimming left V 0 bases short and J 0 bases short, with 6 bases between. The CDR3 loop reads CASSLERPNTGELFF. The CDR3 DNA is TGCGCCAGCAGCTTGGAGCGTCCGAACACCGGGGAGCTGTTTTTT.

The CDR3 region is CATSRGTASGQETQYF. DNA for the CDR3: TGTGCCACCAGCAGAGGTACGGCTAGCGGACAGGAGACCCAGTACTTC. V usage is TRBV15 and J usage is TRBJ2-5; the D gene is possibly TRBD2 (7 bases). CDR3 size: 16 residues. The V and J ends lost 1 base and 5 bases respectively, with 17 bases between them. Germline V gives CDR1 LNHNV, CDR2 YYDKDF (reference sequence).

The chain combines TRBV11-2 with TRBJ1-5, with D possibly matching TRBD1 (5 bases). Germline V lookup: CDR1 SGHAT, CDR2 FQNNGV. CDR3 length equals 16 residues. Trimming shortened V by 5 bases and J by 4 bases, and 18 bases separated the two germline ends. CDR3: CASSQRQTRQNQPQHF. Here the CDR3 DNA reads TGTGCCAGCAGCCAACGACAGACCCGCCAAAATCAGCCCCAGCATTTT.

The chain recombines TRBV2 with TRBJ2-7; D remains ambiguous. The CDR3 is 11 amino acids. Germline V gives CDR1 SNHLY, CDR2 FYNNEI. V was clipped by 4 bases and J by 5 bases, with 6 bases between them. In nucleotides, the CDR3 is TGTGCCAGCAGTGTAAACGACGAGCAGTACTTC. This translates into CASSVNDEQYF.

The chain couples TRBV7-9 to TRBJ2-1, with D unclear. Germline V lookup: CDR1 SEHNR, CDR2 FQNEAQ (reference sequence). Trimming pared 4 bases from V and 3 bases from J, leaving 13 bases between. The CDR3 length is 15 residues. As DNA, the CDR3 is TGTGCCAGCAGCTCCCCAAGGACCGTCTACAATGAGCAGTTCTTC. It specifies CASSSPRTVYNEQFF.

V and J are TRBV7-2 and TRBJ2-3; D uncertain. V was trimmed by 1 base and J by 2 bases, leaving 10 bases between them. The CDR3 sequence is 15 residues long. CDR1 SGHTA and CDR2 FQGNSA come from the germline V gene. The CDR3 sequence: CASSLVDPLTDTQYF. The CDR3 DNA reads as TGTGCCAGCAGCTTAGTAGATCCCCTCACAGATACGCAGTATTTT.

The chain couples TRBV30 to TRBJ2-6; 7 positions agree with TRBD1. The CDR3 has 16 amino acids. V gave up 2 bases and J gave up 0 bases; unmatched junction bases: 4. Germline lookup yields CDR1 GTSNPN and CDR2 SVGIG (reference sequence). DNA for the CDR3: TGTGCCTGGAGTAAGCCAGGGGGCTCTGGGGCCAACGTCCTGACTTTC. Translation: CAWSKPGGSGANVLTF.

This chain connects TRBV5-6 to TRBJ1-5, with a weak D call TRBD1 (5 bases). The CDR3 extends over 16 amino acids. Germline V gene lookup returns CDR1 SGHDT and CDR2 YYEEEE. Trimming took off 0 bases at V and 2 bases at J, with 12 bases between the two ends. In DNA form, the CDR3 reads TGTGCCAGCAGCTTGGGGGGGGGACGCGGCAATCAGCCCCAGCATTTT. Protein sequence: CASSLGGGRGNQPQHF. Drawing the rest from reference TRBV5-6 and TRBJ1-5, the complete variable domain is DAGVTQSPTHLIKTRGQQVTLRCSPKSGHDTVSWYQQALGQGPQFIFQYYEEEERQRGNFPDRFSGHQFPNYSSELNVNALLLGDSALYLCASSLGGGRGNQPQHFGDGTRLSIL.